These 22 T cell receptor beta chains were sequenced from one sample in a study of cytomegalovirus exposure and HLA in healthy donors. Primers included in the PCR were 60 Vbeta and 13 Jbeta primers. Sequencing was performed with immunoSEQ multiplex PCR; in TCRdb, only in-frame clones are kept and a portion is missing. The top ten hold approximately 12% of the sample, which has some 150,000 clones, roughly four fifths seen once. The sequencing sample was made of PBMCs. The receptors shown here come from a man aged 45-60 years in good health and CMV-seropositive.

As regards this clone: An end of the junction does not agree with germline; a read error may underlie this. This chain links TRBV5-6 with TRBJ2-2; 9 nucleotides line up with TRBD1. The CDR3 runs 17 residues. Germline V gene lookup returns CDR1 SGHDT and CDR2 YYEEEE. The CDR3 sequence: CASSTLGQGTNTGEPFF. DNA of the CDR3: TGTGCCAGCAGCACCCTCGGACAGGGGACTAACACCGGGGAGCCGTTTTTT.

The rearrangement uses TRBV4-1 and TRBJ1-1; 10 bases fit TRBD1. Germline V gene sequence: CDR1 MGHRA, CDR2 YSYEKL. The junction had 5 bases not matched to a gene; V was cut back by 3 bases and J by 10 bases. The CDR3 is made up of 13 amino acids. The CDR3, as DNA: TGCGCCAGCAGCCAGGGGACAGGGGAAGGAGCTTTCTTT. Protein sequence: CASSQGTGEGAFF.

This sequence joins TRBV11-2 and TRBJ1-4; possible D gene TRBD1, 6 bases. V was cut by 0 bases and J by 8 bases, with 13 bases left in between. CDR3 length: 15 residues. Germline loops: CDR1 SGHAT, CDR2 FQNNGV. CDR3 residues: CASSLDGQGHEKLFF. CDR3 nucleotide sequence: TGTGCCAGCAGCTTAGATGGGCAGGGGCACGAAAAACTGTTTTTT.

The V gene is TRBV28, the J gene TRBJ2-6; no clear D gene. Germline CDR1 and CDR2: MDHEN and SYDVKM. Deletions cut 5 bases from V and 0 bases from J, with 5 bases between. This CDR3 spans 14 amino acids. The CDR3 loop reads CASSRSSGANVLTF. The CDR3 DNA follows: TGTGCCAGCAGTCGGAGCTCTGGGGCCAACGTCCTGACTTTC.

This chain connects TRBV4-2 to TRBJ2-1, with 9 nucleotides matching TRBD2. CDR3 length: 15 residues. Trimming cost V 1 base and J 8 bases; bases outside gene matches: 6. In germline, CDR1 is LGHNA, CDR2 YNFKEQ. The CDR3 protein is CASSQVGGGADEQFF. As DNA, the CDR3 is TGTGCCAGCAGCCAAGTAGGCGGGGGGGCAGATGAGCAGTTCTTC.

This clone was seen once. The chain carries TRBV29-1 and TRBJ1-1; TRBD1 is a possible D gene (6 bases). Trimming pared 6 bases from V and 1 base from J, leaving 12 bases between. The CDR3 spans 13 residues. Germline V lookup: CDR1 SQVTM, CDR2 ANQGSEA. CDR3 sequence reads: CSVPTGTNTEAFF. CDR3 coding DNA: TGCAGCGTCCCGACAGGAACGAACACTGAAGCTTTCTTT.

The CDR3 DNA sequence: TGTGCCAGCAGCCAAGATGGGGGGACGGGGGCCAACGTCCTGACTTTC. It translates to CASSQDGGTGANVLTF. The chain is built from TRBV4-2 and TRBJ2-6, with D maybe TRBD2 (6 bases). V was clipped by 0 bases and J by 4 bases, with 10 bases between them. Germline V gene data show CDR1 as LGHNA and CDR2 as YNFKEQ. This CDR3 comprises 16 residues.

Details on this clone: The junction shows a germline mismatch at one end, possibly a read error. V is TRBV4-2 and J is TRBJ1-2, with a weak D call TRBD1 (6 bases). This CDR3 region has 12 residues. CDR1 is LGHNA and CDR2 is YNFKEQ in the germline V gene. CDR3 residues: CASSQDRQAYVF. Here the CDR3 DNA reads TGTGCCAGCAGCCAAGATCGACAGGCCTACGTCTTC.

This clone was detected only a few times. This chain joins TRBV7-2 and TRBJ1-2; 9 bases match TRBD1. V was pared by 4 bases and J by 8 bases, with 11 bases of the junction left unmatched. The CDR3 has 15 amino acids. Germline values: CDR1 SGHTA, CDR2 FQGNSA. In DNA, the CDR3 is TGTGCCAGCAGCTCCTGGGACAGGGAAGTTCGGGGCTACACCTTC. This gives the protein CASSSWDREVRGYTF. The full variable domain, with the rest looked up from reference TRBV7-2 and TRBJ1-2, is GAGVSQSPSNKVTEKGKDVELRCDPISGHTALYWYRQSLGQGLEFLIYFQGNSAPDKSGLPSDRFSAERTGGSVSTLTIQRTQQEDSAVYLCASSSWDREVRGYTFGSGTRLTVV.

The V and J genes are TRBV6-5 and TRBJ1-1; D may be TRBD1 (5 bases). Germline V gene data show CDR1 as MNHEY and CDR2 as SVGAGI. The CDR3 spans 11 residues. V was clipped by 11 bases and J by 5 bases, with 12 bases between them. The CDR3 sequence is CAVGEGTEAFF. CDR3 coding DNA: TGTGCCGTCGGGGAGGGGACTGAAGCTTTCTTT.

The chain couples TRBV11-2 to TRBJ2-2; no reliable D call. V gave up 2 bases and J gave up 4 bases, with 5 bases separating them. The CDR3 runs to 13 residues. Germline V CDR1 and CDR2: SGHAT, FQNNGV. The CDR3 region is CASSLLSTGELFF. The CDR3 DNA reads TGTGCCAGCAGCTTACTTAGCACCGGGGAGCTGTTTTTT.

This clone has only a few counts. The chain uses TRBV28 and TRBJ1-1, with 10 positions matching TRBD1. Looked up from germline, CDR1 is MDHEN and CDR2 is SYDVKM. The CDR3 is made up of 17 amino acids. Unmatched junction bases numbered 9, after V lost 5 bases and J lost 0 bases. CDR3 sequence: CASSPGTGVIMNTEAFF. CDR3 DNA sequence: TGTGCCAGCAGTCCCGGGACAGGGGTCATCATGAACACTGAAGCTTTCTTT.

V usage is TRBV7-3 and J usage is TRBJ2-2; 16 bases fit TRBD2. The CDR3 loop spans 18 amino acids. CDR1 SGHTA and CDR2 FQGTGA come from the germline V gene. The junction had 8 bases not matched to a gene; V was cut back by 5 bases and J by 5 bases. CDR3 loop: CASSTPGTSGGATGELFF. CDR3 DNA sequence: TGTGCCAGCAGCACCCCCGGGACTAGCGGGGGGGCTACCGGGGAGCTGTTTTTT.

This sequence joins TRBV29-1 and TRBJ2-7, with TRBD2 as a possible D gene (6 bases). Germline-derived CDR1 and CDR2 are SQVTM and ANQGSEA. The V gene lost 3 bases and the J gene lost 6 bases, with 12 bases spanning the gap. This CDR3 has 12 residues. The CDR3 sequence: CSVEEGSGEQYF. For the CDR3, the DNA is TGCAGCGTTGAGGAGGGGTCGGGCGAGCAGTACTTC.

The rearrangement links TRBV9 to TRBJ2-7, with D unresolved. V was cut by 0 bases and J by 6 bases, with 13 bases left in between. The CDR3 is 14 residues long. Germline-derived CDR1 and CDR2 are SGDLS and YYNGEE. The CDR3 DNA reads TGTGCCAGCAGCGTAGGGCTTCCAGGTGGCGAGCAGTACTTC. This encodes CASSVGLPGGEQYF.

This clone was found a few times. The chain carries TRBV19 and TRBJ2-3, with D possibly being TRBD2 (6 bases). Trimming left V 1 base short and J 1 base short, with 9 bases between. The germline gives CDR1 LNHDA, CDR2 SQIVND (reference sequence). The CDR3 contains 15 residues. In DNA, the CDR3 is TGTGCCAGTAGTATAGGGGGACTCCGCACAGATACGCAGTATTTT. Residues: CASSIGGLRTDTQYF. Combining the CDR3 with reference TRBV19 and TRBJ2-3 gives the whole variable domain DGGITQSPKYLFRKEGQNVTLSCEQNLNHDAMYWYRQDPGQGLRLIYYSQIVNDFQKGDIAEGYSVSREKKESFPLTVTSAQKNPTAFYLCASSIGGLRTDTQYFGPGTRLTVL.

The CDR3 spells CASRGSGLAGDGETQYF. The CDR3 DNA is TGTGCCAGCAGAGGATCGGGACTAGCGGGAGATGGGGAGACCCAGTACTTC. This sequence joins TRBV28 and TRBJ2-5, with TRBD2 matching over 14 bases. Germline values: CDR1 MDHEN, CDR2 SYDVKM. Trimming cost V 6 bases and J 5 bases; bases outside gene matches: 11. This CDR3 comprises 17 residues.

The CDR3 DNA is TGTGCCAGCAGTACTCCGGGTAGCAATACTGAAGCTTTCTTT. Translating gives CASSTPGSNTEAFF. The rearrangement uses TRBV2 and TRBJ1-1; D call uncertain. CDR3 size: 14 residues. Germline V gene data show CDR1 as SNHLY and CDR2 as FYNNEI. V shed 5 bases and J shed 5 bases, with 15 bases lying between them.

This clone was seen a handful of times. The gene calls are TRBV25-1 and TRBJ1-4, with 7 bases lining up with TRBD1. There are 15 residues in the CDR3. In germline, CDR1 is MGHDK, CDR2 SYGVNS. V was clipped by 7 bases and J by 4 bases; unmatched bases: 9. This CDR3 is CASTRGQAGNEKLFF. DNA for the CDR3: TGTGCCAGCACCAGAGGACAGGCGGGTAATGAAAAACTGTTTTTT.

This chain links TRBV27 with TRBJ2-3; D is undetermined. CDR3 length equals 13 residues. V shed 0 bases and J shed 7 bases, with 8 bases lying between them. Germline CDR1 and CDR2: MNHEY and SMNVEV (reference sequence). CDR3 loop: CASSLSLAYTQYF. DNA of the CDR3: TGTGCCAGCAGTTTATCCCTGGCCTATACGCAGTATTTT.

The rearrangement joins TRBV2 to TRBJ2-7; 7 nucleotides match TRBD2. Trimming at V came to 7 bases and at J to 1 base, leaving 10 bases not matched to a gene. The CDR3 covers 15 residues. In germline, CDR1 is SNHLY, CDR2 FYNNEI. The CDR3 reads CASISTSRESYEQYF. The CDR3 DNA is TGTGCCAGCATTTCGACTAGCCGGGAATCCTACGAGCAGTACTTC.

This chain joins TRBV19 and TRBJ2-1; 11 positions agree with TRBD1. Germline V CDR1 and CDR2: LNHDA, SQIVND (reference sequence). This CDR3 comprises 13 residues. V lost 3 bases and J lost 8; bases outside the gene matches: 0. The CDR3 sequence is CASSMGQGDEQFF. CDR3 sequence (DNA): TGTGCCAGTAGTATGGGACAGGGGGATGAGCAGTTCTTC.